A selection of T cell receptor beta chains follows, all from one sample in a study of cytomegalovirus exposure and HLA in healthy donors. Profiled with immunoSEQ multiplex PCR; TCRdb holds only in-frame clones, not every one. This sample's clone table lists 150,000 or so clones. The sequenced sample was PBMCs. Receptors were obtained from a woman in her forties or fifties in good health and CMV-seronegative. The conserved cysteine and the conserved F or W are not part of the CDR3 here. The order of the fields is J gene, D gene, V gene, CDR3 protein. The D gene is left open where the match is weak.

TRBJ1-2,.,TRBV28,ASVVGGVFPPPDGYT
TRBJ2-1,TRBD2,TRBV5-1,ASSLTSPLYNEQF
TRBJ2-1,.,TRBV9,ASSVGASPGGNEQF
TRBJ2-3,TRBD1,TRBV5-4,ASSSRPGTGFGTQY
TRBJ1-5,.,TRBV4-1,ASSQDELVRNQPQH
TRBJ1-5,.,TRBV27,ASSVRGGNQPQH
TRBJ2-2,TRBD2,TRBV5-1,ASSMTSGGTGELF
TRBJ1-4,TRBD1,TRBV14,ASSLGQGLANEKLF
TRBJ2-5,.,TRBV27,ASGPGQETQY
TRBJ2-2,TRBD1,TRBV28,ASSFDRDTGELF
TRBJ1-6,TRBD1,TRBV18,ASSPPGTGDSGSPLH
TRBJ2-7,TRBD1,TRBV7-9,ASSRTGVHEQY
TRBJ2-2,.,TRBV7-2,ASSLVLVRNTGELF
TRBJ1-2,TRBD1,TRBV27,ASSTTGGYGYT
TRBJ2-7,TRBD2,TRBV4-2,ASSQDLAGGYEQY
TRBJ2-1,TRBD1,TRBV5-1,ASSLGDSKF
TRBJ2-7,TRBD2,TRBV7-2,ASSPGTSGAYEQY
TRBJ2-5,TRBD1,TRBV28,ASSRGGQGAAQY
TRBJ2-1,TRBD1,TRBV5-1,ASSSPGQGAYNEQF
TRBJ2-1,TRBD2,TRBV9,ASSETSGTSNEQF
TRBJ1-1,.,TRBV6-5,ASAETGLDTEAF
TRBJ2-2,.,TRBV2,ASSQIKADYPTNTGELF
TRBJ2-1,TRBD2,TRBV7-3,ASSQGLVPGEQF
TRBJ2-1,TRBD2,TRBV30,AWRRGGRDNEQF
TRBJ1-4,TRBD1,TRBV4-1,ASSQHGTGYEKLF
TRBJ2-1,.,TRBV6-5,ASTPPGSISNEQF
TRBJ2-1,TRBD1,TRBV18,ASSPGDGQGRNEQF
TRBJ1-5,.,TRBV28,ASAQGFNQPQH
TRBJ1-4,.,TRBV7-9,ASSLIETNEKLF
TRBJ2-6,.,TRBV5-3,ARSLKNSQGRFGTNVLT
TRBJ1-1,.,TRBV4-2,ASSQETVHMNTEAF
TRBJ2-7,.,TRBV28,ASQDSVTYEQY
TRBJ2-3,.,TRBV9,ASSPQQGTDTQY
TRBJ2-7,TRBD1,TRBV6-1,ASSRPETGAYEQY
TRBJ2-1,.,TRBV9,ASSVQNNEQF
TRBJ2-3,.,TRBV27,ASSLLGRSDTQY
TRBJ1-6,.,TRBV28,ASSAGVSWNSPLH
TRBJ1-4,TRBD1,TRBV19,ASTTGGGKLF
TRBJ2-7,TRBD1,TRBV18,ASSPGQGAYEQY
TRBJ2-5,TRBD2,TRBV6-5,ASSLLEGGMETQY
TRBJ1-1,TRBD1,TRBV2,ASRDRGSTGF
TRBJ2-3,.,TRBV4-1,ASSQGGDTQY
TRBJ2-4,.,TRBV13,ASSSRGQNKNIQY
TRBJ2-1,.,TRBV15,ATSSEVPRVRREQF